This TCR beta chain originates from a study of beta chain features in type 1 diabetes. Across the study: Examination covered around 100 million sorted cells spanning all samples. General study findings and limits: Sequencing from cDNA could over-represent high-TCR-expressing cells. In all four CD4+ subsets, TCRB CDR3 length was significantly, moderately reduced in type 1 diabetes. Naive, central memory and regulatory TCRB repertoires appeared more similar among patients than healthy donors.

On this clone: Its antigen is not known.

Trimming cost V 0 bases and J 0 bases; bases outside gene matches: 3. Looked up from germline, CDR1 is MRHNA and CDR2 is SNTAGT. The CDR3 spans 17 residues. Expressed TCRB transcripts were sequenced after all isolated RNA was converted to cDNA. Here immunoSEQ multiplex PCR was the method, and the copy in TCRdb shows in-frame clones only, minus some. The repertoire holds a few hundred thousand clones, with 16% as singletons. The genes are TRBV6-4 and TRBJ2-1; 9 bases agree with TRBD1. This TCR came from a man aged 30-40 years with type 1 diabetes. Sequences were obtained from naive CD4+ T cells from blood. The CDR3 protein is CASSDSQGAGSYNEQFF. CDR3 DNA: TGTGCCAGCAGTGACTCACAGGGGGCAGGCTCCTACAATGAGCAGTTCTTC.